This T cell receptor (beta chain) was identified during a study of beta chain features in type 1 diabetes. Across the whole study: All samples yielded roughly 100,000,000 examined sorted cells. Notes on the study in general: Fewer insertions but more deletions were seen at VDJ junctions in type 1 diabetes patients. PCR might favor shorter templates, but any such skew would affect patients and controls equally. Healthy donors had naive, central memory and Treg TCRB repertoires that appeared less similar than those seen among patients.

This CDR3 has 13 residues. Trimming shortened V by 6 bases and J by 3 bases, and 14 bases separated the two germline ends. The germline CDR1 and CDR2 sequences are SQVTM and ANQGSEA. Investigators reverse transcribed all isolated RNA, so they sequenced expressed TCRB transcripts. The method was immunoSEQ multiplex PCR; TCRdb's version includes in-frame clones alone and lacks a portion of them. This table holds approximately 150,000 clones, 10% found once. Many counts were recorded for this clone. What it binds is not known. The sequence derives from a man between 18 and 35 years old in good health. This sequence joins TRBV29-1 and TRBJ1-2; no clear D gene. The sample consisted of naive CD4+ T cells from blood. The CDR3 protein is CSVETRRDYGYTF. CDR3 bases: TGCAGCGTGGAAACCAGACGGGACTATGGCTACACCTTC. Full variable domain (outside the CDR3, taken from reference TRBV29-1 and TRBJ1-2): SAVISQKPSRDICQRGTSLTIQCQVDSQVTMMFWYRQQPGQSLTLIATANQGSEATYESGFVIDKFPISRPNLTFSTLTVSNMSPEDSSIYLCSVETRRDYGYTFGSGTRLTVV.